These T cell receptor beta chains were read from a single sample in a study of graft-versus-host responses after intestinal transplantation. TCRdb's table, derived via immunoSEQ multiplex PCR, lists solely in-frame clones and lacks some. This sample has 20,000 to 30,000 clones, with 85% to 95% found just once. This material consisted of PBMCs, taken 39 to 40 days after intestinal transplant. The source of these receptors is a human patient who received an intestinal transplant, so some T cells may come from the graft donor. Both conserved end residues are part of each CDR3. D genes are given only for firm matches. Clone sizes are given selectively: once, few, many, or a class where the clone is expanded.

TRBJ2-7,-,-,TRBV6-5,TGTGCCAGCAGTCCCGAAGCGGGCCCGTCCTACGAGCAGTACTTC,CASSPEAGPSYEQYF
TRBJ2-1,-,TRBD2,TRBV28,TGTGCCAGCAGTATAGGGACTAGCAGTAACAATGAGCAGTTCTTC,CASSIGTSSNNEQFF
TRBJ2-2,few,TRBD2,TRBV2,TGTGCCAGCAATCGACTAGCGGGAGGTGGCGGGGAGCTGTTTTTT,CASNRLAGGGGELFF
TRBJ2-1,few,-,TRBV10-3,TGTGCCACGCAATCAGGGGAGGGGAATGAGCAGTTCTTC,CATQSGEGNEQFF
TRBJ1-6,-,-,TRBV9,TGTGCCAGCAGCGTAGCTGTGGATTCACCCCTCCACTTT,CASSVAVDSPLHF
TRBJ2-5,-,TRBD1,TRBV19,TGTGCCAGTAGTCTGCAACCACAGGGGGCTGGGGAAGAGACCCAGTACTTC,CASSLQPQGAGEETQYF
TRBJ1-2,-,-,TRBV19,TGTGCCAGTAGGTCCGATGGCAGGAGGAATGGCTACACCTTC,CASRSDGRRNGYTF
TRBJ1-2,-,-,TRBV27,TGTGCCAGCAGTTTCGGCAGGGCTAACTATGGCTACACCTTC,CASSFGRANYGYTF
TRBJ2-3,-,TRBD1,TRBV6-5,TGTGCCAGCAGCATCACAGGGGGCAGAGCAGATACGCAGTATTTT,CASSITGGRADTQYF
TRBJ1-2,-,-,TRBV7-3,TGTGCCAGCAGCTTTCCGGGGAACTATGGCTACACCTTC,CASSFPGNYGYTF
TRBJ2-1,-,TRBD2,TRBV7-8,TGTGCCAGCAGCTCGGCGGGGGGCTGGTATGAGCAGTTCTTC,CASSSAGGWYEQFF
TRBJ1-1,-,TRBD1,TRBV28,TGTGCCAGCAGGGCGGGACAGGGGGGGACTGAAGCTTTCTTT,CASRAGQGGTEAFF
TRBJ2-7,-,-,TRBV4-3,TGCGCCAGCAGCCAAGATGGGGTAGGTTCCTACGAGCAGTACTTC,CASSQDGVGSYEQYF
TRBJ2-7,-,-,TRBV5-6,TGTGCCAGCAGCTTGGCCAGGGACTACGAGCAGTACTTC,CASSLARDYEQYF
TRBJ2-5,-,-,TRBV9,TGTGCCAGCAAGGCCTCGGGTCGGCCGCAAGAGACCCAGTACTTC,CASKASGRPQETQYF
TRBJ2-7,-,-,TRBV20-1,TGCAGTGCTAGCAATCAAGGATGGTTCTTTTTC,CSASNQGWFFF
TRBJ2-5,-,-,TRBV29-1,TGCAGCAGGGAGCCCCAGTACTTC,CSREPQYF